This TCR beta chain derives from a study of shared clonotypes between healthy human individuals. Study as a whole: The study drew on a couple of women and three men aged 18 to 49 as donors. General observations from the study: Memory subsets generally showed lower estimated richness than naive subsets. Limitation of the genetic and exposure-history diversity represented came from the few donors.

V shed 4 bases, J shed 9 bases, and the junction held 11 bases outside the gene matches. Per germline, CDR1 WSHSY and CDR2 SAAADI. The CDR3 extends over 15 amino acids. At the deep level, the assay was run. TCRdb's copy holds only in-frame clones and misses some; the assay was immunoSEQ multiplex PCR. The table includes around 1,900,000 clones, around 93% detected once. With regard to this clone: Antigen specificity is unknown.

Naive CD8 isolation took CD45RO-negative cells positively selected for CCR7 and excluded terminally differentiated effector memory CD45RA+ cells. The chain is built from TRBV10-2 and TRBJ2-3; TRBD2 aligns across 9 bases. The sequence derives from a man between 18 and 29 years old in good health. Some clones in this sample may be carry-over from other donors' samples. What was sequenced was naive CD8+ T cells from PBMCs. CDR3 residues: CASSVLAGSHGTQYF. The CDR3, as DNA: TGCGCCAGCAGTGTGCTAGCGGGATCCCATGGGACGCAGTATTTT.